A single sample gave rise to the 12 T cell receptor beta chains below, sequenced in a study of identical twins. One entry per CDR3 protein results from TCRdb running MiXCR on the 5' RACE reads. The repertoire holds 1.5 million or so distinct CDR3 sequences, with under 35% as singletons. Sequencing input: cord blood. The receptors stem from a newborn girl in good health.

Only a few counts were recorded for this clonotype. This rearrangement joins TRBV7-9 to TRBJ1-6, with D unclear. The CDR3 has 15 residues. Germline CDR1 and CDR2: SEHNR and FQNEAQ (reference sequence). Trimming took off 3 bases at V and 9 bases at J, with 15 bases between the two ends. The CDR3 DNA sequence: TGTGCCAGCAGCTTGTTTCGAGGGAGGAGTTCACCCCTCCACTTT. This translates into CASSLFRGRSSPLHF.

V is TRBV12-3 or TRBV12-4 and J is TRBJ2-5; 12 bases map to TRBD2. The V and J ends lost 1 base and 11 bases, in that order; junction bases with no gene match: 20. CDR3 length: 19 residues. The CDR3 reads CASSLGKNATSGSYNEQYF. The CDR3 DNA reads as TGTGCCAGCAGTTTAGGAAAAAACGCGACTAGCGGGAGTTACAATGAGCAGTACTTC.

A word on this clonotype: A read error is possible here, since a much larger clone lies one base away. This chain connects TRBV29-1 to TRBJ2-1; D ambiguous. In germline, CDR1 is SQVTM, CDR2 ANQGSEA. The ends were cut back, 5 bases at V and 8 bases at J, with 13 bases in the middle. CDR3 length: 12 amino acids. CDR3 residues: CSVPFLYDEQFF. In nucleotides, the CDR3 is TGCAGCGTTCCTTTCCTTTACGATGAGCAGTTCTTC.

This clonotype was seen a few times. The chain joins TRBV4-2 to TRBJ2-1, with no clear D. The CDR3 loop spans 15 amino acids. With 4 bases removed from V and 0 bases from J, the gap between germline ends came to 10 bases. The germline gives CDR1 LGHNA, CDR2 YNFKEQ. CDR3 sequence reads: CASSRQDPSYNEQFF. CDR3 DNA sequence: TGTGCCAGCAGCCGTCAGGATCCCTCCTACAATGAGCAGTTCTTC.

This chain joins TRBV25-1 and TRBJ1-2; D is perhaps TRBD1 (6 bases). The CDR3 covers 15 residues. Germline assignment: CDR1 MGHDK and CDR2 SYGVNS. V gave up 6 bases and J gave up 4 bases, with 18 bases separating them. CDR3 sequence reads: CASRGPGQTSYGYTF. For the CDR3, the DNA is TGTGCCAGCAGGGGCCCGGGACAAACTAGCTATGGCTACACCTTC.

This clonotype was counted a few times. The J gene is TRBJ2-1, the V gene TRBV5-5, with D uncertain. The V gene lost 9 bases and the J gene lost 8 bases, with 24 bases spanning the gap. Germline V CDR1 and CDR2: SGHKS, YYEKEE (reference sequence). This CDR3 spans 15 amino acids. CDR3 protein: CANTKPGLLGDEQFF. CDR3 nucleotides: TGTGCCAACACCAAACCGGGCCTCCTAGGCGATGAGCAGTTCTTC.

The rearrangement links TRBV6-5 to TRBJ2-5; TRBD1 might be the D (6 bases). The CDR3 runs to 14 residues. The ends were cut back, 5 bases at V and 0 bases at J, with 10 bases in the middle. Germline lookup yields CDR1 MNHEY and CDR2 SVGAGI. The CDR3 DNA follows: TGTGCCAGCAGTCCTACAGGGAACCAAGAGACCCAGTACTTC. This sequence encodes CASSPTGNQETQYF.

V and J are TRBV12-3 or TRBV12-4 and TRBJ2-5, with 8 bases that match TRBD2. After removal of 6 bases from V and 4 bases from J, the junction contained 10 bases not matched to a gene. The CDR3 sequence is 15 residues long. The CDR3 spells CASSSLAGWGETQYF. The CDR3 DNA reads as TGTGCCAGCAGCTCCTTAGCGGGGTGGGGAGAGACCCAGTACTTC.

This clonotype was counted only a few times. V and J are TRBV30 and TRBJ1-5; D uncertain. Germline lookup yields CDR1 GTSNPN and CDR2 SVGIG (reference sequence). V was cut by 1 base and J by 2 bases, with 9 bases left in between. The CDR3 runs 14 residues. DNA for the CDR3: TGTGCCTGGAGTGAAGGTTTCGGCAATCAGCCCCAGCATTTT. Its protein product is CAWSEGFGNQPQHF.

The gene calls are TRBV28 and TRBJ2-5; unclear D gene. Deletions cut 5 bases from V and 5 bases from J, with 15 bases between. Germline V lookup: CDR1 MDHEN, CDR2 SYDVKM. CDR3 length: 14 amino acids. The CDR3, as DNA: TGTGCCAGCAGTCCGAATTTGTTTGGGGAGACCCAGTACTTC. It translates to CASSPNLFGETQYF. Using reference TRBV28 and TRBJ2-5 for the parts outside the CDR3, the full variable domain is DVKVTQSSRYLVKRTGEKVFLECVQDMDHENMFWYRQDPGLGLRLIYFSYDVKMKEKGDIPEGYSVSREKKERFSLILESASTNQTSMYLCASSPNLFGETQYFGPGTRLLVL.

There are a few counts of this clonotype. The chain recombines TRBV20-1 with TRBJ1-2; D ambiguous. Germline CDR1 reads DFQATT; CDR2 reads SNEGSKA (reference sequence). This CDR3 spans 13 amino acids. V was pared by 5 bases and J by 7 bases, with 17 bases between. In DNA form, the CDR3 reads TGCAGTGCTCCAAGGACGGTGGTGAGTGGCTACACCTTC. This codes for CSAPRTVVSGYTF.

The chain links TRBV7-2 to TRBJ1-1; D remains unclear. CDR1 is SGHTA, CDR2 FQGNSA, per germline. The CDR3 loop spans 11 amino acids. The ends were cut back, 5 bases at V and 8 bases at J, with 9 bases in the middle. CDR3 in amino acids: CASSPNGEAFF. The CDR3 DNA sequence: TGTGCCAGCAGCCCAAACGGGGAAGCTTTCTTT.